The source of this T cell receptor (beta chain) is a study of cytomegalovirus exposure and HLA in healthy donors. General study results and limits: Most of the TCR beta V segments (in an earlier analysis) were productive either about 87% or about 30% of the time. While the bulk of TCR sequences proved rare, some public TCRs turned up in many donors. There were several of the most significant clusters that appeared linked to common viral pathogens in a later analysis.

Concerning this clone: Its target is unknown.

PCR involved 60 Vbeta and 13 Jbeta primers. The authors' processing: A follow-up analysis tallied 86 million or so unique TCR beta chains, about 10 million shared. TCRdb's table, derived via immunoSEQ multiplex PCR, lists solely in-frame clones and lacks some. V, J and clone size derive from that table, while D and trimming were established from the DNA sequence. The sample carries around 150,000 clones, 72% recorded once. Input material: PBMCs. The sequence came from a man aged 35 to 55 in good health and CMV-seronegative.

The CDR3 coding sequence is TGTGCCAGCAGTGAGACAGCGATCTATGGCTACACCTTC. Its translation is CASSETAIYGYTF. The chain has TRBV6-1 and TRBJ1-2; D perhaps matches TRBD1 (5 bases). Trimming took off 3 bases at V and 4 bases at J, with 9 bases between the two ends. The germline gives CDR1 MNHNS, CDR2 SASEGT. CDR3 length: 13 amino acids.